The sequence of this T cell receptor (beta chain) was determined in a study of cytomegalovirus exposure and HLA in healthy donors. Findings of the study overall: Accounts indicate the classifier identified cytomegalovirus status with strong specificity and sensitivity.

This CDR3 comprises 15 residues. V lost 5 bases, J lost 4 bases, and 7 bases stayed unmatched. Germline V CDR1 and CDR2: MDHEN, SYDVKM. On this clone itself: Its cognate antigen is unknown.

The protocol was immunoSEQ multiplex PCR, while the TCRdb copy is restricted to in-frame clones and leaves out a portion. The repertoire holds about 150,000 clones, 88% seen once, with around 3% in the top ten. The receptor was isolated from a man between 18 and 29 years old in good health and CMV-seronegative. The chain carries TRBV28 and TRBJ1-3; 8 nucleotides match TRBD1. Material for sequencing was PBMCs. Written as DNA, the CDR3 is TGTGCCAGCAGTCCCGACAGGGGATTCGGAAACACCATATATTTT. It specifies CASSPDRGFGNTIYF.